Each of the 21 T cell receptor beta chains below was sequenced from the same sample in a study of cytomegalovirus exposure and HLA in healthy donors. Primers: 60 Vbeta forward and 13 Jbeta reverse. This table comes from immunoSEQ multiplex PCR, and its TCRdb copy is limited to in-frame clones, with some not included. The data contain 160,000 or so clones, approximately 80% of them singletons. The sample taken for sequencing was PBMCs. The receptors stem from a woman aged 25 to 39 in good health and CMV-seropositive.

This clone was picked up a small number of times. This chain joins TRBV4-3 and TRBJ1-4; D is ambiguous. V was shortened by 0 bases and J by 0 bases, with 17 bases between the two germline ends. CDR1 is LGHNA, CDR2 YSLEER, per germline. CDR3 size: 19 residues. CDR3 nucleotides: TGCGCCAGCAGCCAAGAGCGGGCCCATCCATTAGCAACTAATGAAAAACTGTTTTTT. Its translation: CASSQERAHPLATNEKLFF.

This chain joins TRBV9 and TRBJ2-7, with 8 nucleotides matching TRBD1. This CDR3 has 15 residues. Per the germline V gene, CDR1 is SGDLS and CDR2 is YYNGEE. V lost 1 base to trimming and J lost 2 bases; unmatched junction nucleotides: 5. The CDR3 region is CASSVYRDRPYEQYF. The DNA of the CDR3 is TGTGCCAGCAGCGTATACCGGGACAGGCCCTACGAGCAGTACTTC.

The chain is built from TRBV6-5 and TRBJ2-1; possible D gene TRBD1, 7 bases. Per germline, CDR1 MNHEY and CDR2 SVGAGI. This CDR3 has 15 amino acids. Between the trimmed V and J ends, which lost 6 bases and 4 bases, there was a span of 16 bases. In DNA, the CDR3 is TGTGCCAGCAGATCAGGGGGGAGCAATTACAATGAGCAGTTCTTC. Its translation: CASRSGGSNYNEQFF.

This sequence joins TRBV21-1 and TRBJ2-2; the D segment call TRBD1 is taken from the table without a DNA check. TRBV21-1 is marked as a pseudogene. The CDR3 loop spans 19 amino acids. CDR3: CASSKWGGPGTGEAGELFF. The CDR3 DNA sequence: TGTGCCAGCAGCAAATGGGGGGGCCCCGGGACAGGGGAAGCCGGGGAGCTGTTTTTT.

CDR3 nucleotides: TGTGCCATCAGTGTCACTAGCGGGGGCCACTACAATGAGCAGTTCTTC. It codes for CAISVTSGGHYNEQFF. This chain links TRBV10-3 with TRBJ2-1, with TRBD2 matching over 11 bases. Germline CDR1 and CDR2: ENHRY and SYGVKD. J gave up 3 bases and V 4 bases, and 5 bases lay outside the gene matches. This CDR3 has 16 amino acids.

The J gene is TRBJ1-2, the V gene TRBV6-5; D gene unclear. V dropped 4 bases and J dropped 5 bases, with 14 bases sitting between them. This CDR3 has 14 residues. Germline CDR1 reads MNHEY; CDR2 reads SVGAGI. CDR3 sequence: CASSFGEAWYGYTF. In DNA, the CDR3 is TGTGCCAGCAGTTTCGGAGAGGCCTGGTATGGCTACACCTTC.

The chain employs TRBV7-2 and TRBJ2-1; maybe TRBD1 (5 bases). Germline V lookup: CDR1 SGHTA, CDR2 FQGNSA. With 2 bases removed from V and 6 bases from J, the gap between germline ends came to 17 bases. The CDR3 has 16 residues. CDR3 amino acids: CASSLIGAFSFNEQFF. Here the CDR3 DNA reads TGTGCCAGCAGCTTAATTGGGGCATTCTCTTTCAATGAGCAGTTCTTC. Full variable domain (missing parts from reference TRBV7-2 and TRBJ2-1): GAGVSQSPSNKVTEKGKDVELRCDPISGHTALYWYRQSLGQGLEFLIYFQGNSAPDKSGLPSDRFSAERTGGSVSTLTIQRTQQEDSAVYLCASSLIGAFSFNEQFFGPGTRLTVL.

This rearrangement joins TRBV4-3 to TRBJ2-1; D may be TRBD2 (6 bases). Germline CDR1 reads LGHNA; CDR2 reads YSLEER. V was pared by 4 bases and J by 4 bases, with 11 bases between. The CDR3 loop spans 14 amino acids. CDR3 region: CASSRGDSYNEQFF. CDR3 nucleotide sequence: TGCGCCAGCAGCCGAGGGGACTCTTACAATGAGCAGTTCTTC.

A single count supports this clone. The V call is TRBV7-2, the J call TRBJ1-6; D gene ambiguous. The CDR3 totals 16 residues. Per germline, CDR1 SGHTA and CDR2 FQGNSA. V lost 2 bases to trimming and J lost 0 bases, with 8 bases between them. The CDR3 region is CASSLTASSYNSPLHF. CDR3 nucleotide sequence: TGTGCCAGCAGCTTAACCGCCAGCTCCTATAATTCACCCCTCCACTTT.

This clone was detected once. This chain connects TRBV27 to TRBJ1-2, with D perhaps matching TRBD1 (6 bases). The length of the CDR3 is 13 residues. In germline, CDR1 is MNHEY, CDR2 SMNVEV (reference sequence). Trimming stripped 6 bases from V and 4 bases from J, with 12 bases between. The DNA of the CDR3 is TGTGCCAGCAGGGAACAGGGCCGCTATGGCTACACCTTC. Translation: CASREQGRYGYTF.

This rearrangement joins TRBV6-1 to TRBJ2-7; D may be TRBD1 (8 bases). Trimming took off 4 bases at V and 1 base at J, with 11 bases between the two ends. Germline V CDR1 and CDR2: MNHNS, SASEGT. This CDR3 is built from 14 residues. Written as DNA, the CDR3 is TGTGCCAGCAGTGTACAGGGGGGGTCCTACGAGCAGTACTTC. This sequence encodes CASSVQGGSYEQYF.

The chain carries TRBV7-7 and TRBJ1-2; 10 bases are shared with TRBD1. With 1 base clipped from V and 4 bases from J, the junction kept 9 bases outside the gene matches. The CDR3 sequence is 17 residues long. The V gene's germline CDR1 is SSHAT and CDR2 FNYEAQ (reference sequence). Written as DNA, the CDR3 is TGTGCCAGCAGCTTAGAGACAGGGGGCTTAGATAGCTATGGCTACACCTTC. Translation gives CASSLETGGLDSYGYTF.

The chain is built from TRBV4-3 and TRBJ2-3; 7 positions agree with TRBD2. Losses at the gene ends were 2 bases for V and 3 bases for J; bases not matched to a gene: 5. In germline, CDR1 is LGHNA, CDR2 YSLEER. This CDR3 has 15 residues. The CDR3: CASSQKAGITDTQYF. In DNA form, the CDR3 reads TGCGCCAGCAGCCAAAAAGCGGGGATTACAGATACGCAGTATTTT.

The rearrangement uses TRBV18 and TRBJ1-1; D call uncertain. CDR1 and CDR2 (germline): KGHSH, LQKENI. The V end lost 3 bases, the J end lost 0 bases, and 14 bases lay between the germline ends. This CDR3 contains 16 residues. The CDR3 loop reads CASSPRHGGLNTEAFF. CDR3 DNA: TGTGCCAGCTCACCCCGTCATGGAGGGCTGAACACTGAAGCTTTCTTT.

This chain links TRBV15 with TRBJ1-4; 9 bases map to TRBD1. Trimming removed 5 bases from V and 13 bases from J; junction bases left unmatched: 14. The CDR3 runs 15 residues. The germline gives CDR1 LNHNV, CDR2 YYDKDF (reference sequence). The CDR3 spells CATSPITDRGSGLFF. The CDR3, as DNA: TGTGCCACCAGCCCAATCACCGACAGGGGGTCTGGACTGTTTTTT.

The CDR3 reads CASSQVLDSPLHF. CDR3 DNA sequence: TGTGCCAGCAGCCAAGTTCTCGATTCACCCCTCCACTTT. The chain is built from TRBV4-2 and TRBJ1-6; no clear D. From germline, CDR1 is LGHNA and CDR2 YNFKEQ. V was shortened by 1 base and J by 8 bases, with 6 bases between the two germline ends. The CDR3 has 13 amino acids.

V gene TRBV29-1 combines with J gene TRBJ1-1; D not resolved. The CDR3 is 13 amino acids. The ends were cut back, 4 bases at V and 1 base at J, with 10 bases in the middle. The germline CDR1 and CDR2 sequences are SQVTM and ANQGSEA. In DNA form, the CDR3 reads TGCAGCGTTGTGGGCAGGCGGAACACTGAAGCTTTCTTT. Encoded protein: CSVVGRRNTEAFF.

The genes are TRBV7-2 and TRBJ1-3; 10 bases line up with TRBD1. Losses at the gene ends were 1 base for V and 7 bases for J; bases not matched to a gene: 4. Germline CDR1 is SGHTA and CDR2 is FQGNSA. CDR3 size: 15 residues. The CDR3 reads CASSLGTGGLNTIYF. The CDR3 coding sequence is TGTGCCAGCAGCTTAGGGACAGGGGGACTTAACACCATATATTTT.

The chain joins TRBV6-6 to TRBJ1-2; the D gene is possibly TRBD1 (5 bases). The CDR3 consists of 12 residues. Germline loops: CDR1 MNHNY, CDR2 SVGAGI (reference sequence). Between the trimmed V and J ends, which lost 6 bases and 2 bases, there was a span of 7 bases. The DNA for the CDR3 is TGTGCCAGCAGGCGGGGGAACTATGGCTACACCTTC. This encodes CASRRGNYGYTF.

This chain links TRBV7-2 with TRBJ1-3; the match to TRBD1 covers 8 bases. The length of the CDR3 is 15 residues. V shed 5 bases, J shed 4 bases, and the junction held 7 bases outside the gene matches. Germline V lookup: CDR1 SGHTA, CDR2 FQGNSA. The CDR3 protein is CASSPRDRLGNTIYF. CDR3 DNA: TGTGCCAGCAGCCCCCGGGACAGGCTCGGAAACACCATATATTTT.

The rearrangement links TRBV10-3 to TRBJ1-3, with no clear D. The germline gives CDR1 ENHRY, CDR2 SYGVKD. This CDR3 is 14 amino acids long. Trimming took 5 bases from V and 0 from J, leaving 8 bases between them. CDR3 DNA: TGTGCCATCAGTCCTTCGAGCTCTGGAAACACCATATATTTT. Residues: CAISPSSSGNTIYF.